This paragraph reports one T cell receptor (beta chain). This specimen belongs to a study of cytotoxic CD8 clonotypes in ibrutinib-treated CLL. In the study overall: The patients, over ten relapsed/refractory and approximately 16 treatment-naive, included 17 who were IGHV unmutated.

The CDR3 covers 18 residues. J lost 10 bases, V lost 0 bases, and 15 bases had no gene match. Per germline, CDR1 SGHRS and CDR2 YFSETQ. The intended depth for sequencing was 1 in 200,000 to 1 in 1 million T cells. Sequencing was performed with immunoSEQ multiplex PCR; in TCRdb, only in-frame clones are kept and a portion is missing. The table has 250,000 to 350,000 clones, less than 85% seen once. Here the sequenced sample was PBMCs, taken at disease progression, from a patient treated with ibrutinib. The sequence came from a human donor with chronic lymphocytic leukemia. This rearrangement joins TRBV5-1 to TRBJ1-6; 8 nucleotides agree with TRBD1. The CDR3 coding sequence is TGCGCCAGCAGCTTGGCCCCTGGCCGAACAGGGGACAGGTCACCCCTCCACTTT. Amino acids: CASSLAPGRTGDRSPLHF.